These T cell receptor beta chains were read from a single sample in a study of shared clonotypes between healthy human individuals. Here immunoSEQ multiplex PCR was the method, and the copy in TCRdb shows in-frame clones only, minus some. The sample yields millions of clones, around 90% seen once. Source material: naive CD4+ T cells sorted from blood. These receptors came from a man aged 18 to 29 in good health. The CDR3 runs from the conserved cysteine through the conserved F or W. Each record gives: D gene, V gene, J gene, clone size, CDR3 DNA, CDR3 protein. The D gene is left open where the match is weak. Clone size, where shown, is once, few, many, or a class for clones that have expanded.

d_call: NA
v_call: TRBV25-1
j_call: TRBJ2-1
clone_size: few
cdr3_nt: TGTGCCAGCAGGGAGAATGAGCAGTTCTTC
cdr3_aa: CASRENEQFF

d_call: TRBD2
v_call: TRBV6-5
j_call: TRBJ2-1
clone_size: once
cdr3_nt: TGTGCCAGCAGCAGACCGGGAGGCTCCTACAATGAGCAGTTCTTC
cdr3_aa: CASSRPGGSYNEQFF

d_call: NA
v_call: TRBV4-1
j_call: TRBJ2-1
clone_size: NA
cdr3_nt: TGCGCCAGCAGCCACGCCGACCGAGATGAGCAGTTCTTC
cdr3_aa: CASSHADRDEQFF

d_call: TRBD2
v_call: TRBV7-2
j_call: TRBJ2-3
clone_size: NA
cdr3_nt: TGTGCCACCGGGGGGGAAGGTAGCGGGAGTATTGGGACAGATACGCAGTATTTT
cdr3_aa: CATGGEGSGSIGTDTQYF

d_call: TRBD1
v_call: TRBV9
j_call: TRBJ2-7
clone_size: NA
cdr3_nt: TGTGCCAGCAGCCCTGGGACAGTCCCCTACGAGCAGTACTTC
cdr3_aa: CASSPGTVPYEQYF

d_call: TRBD1
v_call: TRBV18
j_call: TRBJ2-7
clone_size: NA
cdr3_nt: TGTGCCAGCTCACCTCCGACAGGGGGTGCGGTCCATACCTACGAGCAGTACTTC
cdr3_aa: CASSPPTGGAVHTYEQYF

d_call: NA
v_call: TRBV19
j_call: TRBJ1-5
clone_size: NA
cdr3_nt: TGTGCCAGTGGGGACAGCAATCAGCCCCAGCATTTT
cdr3_aa: CASGDSNQPQHF

d_call: NA
v_call: TRBV6-6
j_call: TRBJ2-7
clone_size: NA
cdr3_nt: TGTGCCAGCACCTCCAACACCTACGAGCAGTACTTC
cdr3_aa: CASTSNTYEQYF

d_call: NA
v_call: TRBV30
j_call: TRBJ2-2
clone_size: NA
cdr3_nt: TGTGCCCTAAGTGGACTAACGAACACCGGGGAGCTGTTTTTT
cdr3_aa: CALSGLTNTGELFF

d_call: NA
v_call: TRBV4-1
j_call: TRBJ1-2
clone_size: NA
cdr3_nt: TGCGCCAGCAGCCTATCTTGGACAGAGTTCTATGGCTACACCTTC
cdr3_aa: CASSLSWTEFYGYTF

d_call: NA
v_call: TRBV30
j_call: TRBJ1-3
clone_size: NA
cdr3_nt: TGTGCCTGGACCCTTCAGGGAAACACCATATATTTT
cdr3_aa: CAWTLQGNTIYF

d_call: TRBD2
v_call: TRBV6-5
j_call: TRBJ2-5
clone_size: NA
cdr3_nt: TGTGCCAGCAACCCGAGCGGGGGAGCTCAAGAGACCCAGTACTTC
cdr3_aa: CASNPSGGAQETQYF

d_call: NA
v_call: TRBV6-1
j_call: TRBJ1-5
clone_size: NA
cdr3_nt: TGTGCCAGCAGTGGTATGGCAGGATATAGCAATCAGCCCCAGCATTTT
cdr3_aa: CASSGMAGYSNQPQHF

d_call: NA
v_call: TRBV7-2
j_call: TRBJ2-7
clone_size: NA
cdr3_nt: TGTGCCAGCAGCCCACCTGGGCCTCTAGCTAGGGAGCAGTACTTC
cdr3_aa: CASSPPGPLAREQYF

d_call: TRBD1
v_call: TRBV6-5
j_call: TRBJ2-2
clone_size: NA
cdr3_nt: TGTGCCAGCAGTCGTGGACAGGCGAACACCGGGGAGCTGTTTTTT
cdr3_aa: CASSRGQANTGELFF

d_call: TRBD2
v_call: TRBV10-3
j_call: TRBJ2-7
clone_size: NA
cdr3_nt: TGTGCCATTAGGACTAGCGGCGTCCACGAGCAGTACTTC
cdr3_aa: CAIRTSGVHEQYF

d_call: NA
v_call: TRBV6-1
j_call: TRBJ2-1
clone_size: NA
cdr3_nt: TGTGCCAGCAGTGAATCTGCTGCGGTGGGTGAGCAGTTCTTC
cdr3_aa: CASSESAAVGEQFF

d_call: TRBD1
v_call: TRBV7-2
j_call: TRBJ2-7
clone_size: NA
cdr3_nt: TGTGCCAGCAGTGGGGACAGTAGTTACGAGCAGTACTTC
cdr3_aa: CASSGDSSYEQYF

d_call: NA
v_call: TRBV30
j_call: TRBJ2-7
clone_size: NA
cdr3_nt: TGTGCCTGGTACGGTGCCTACGAGCAGTACTTC
cdr3_aa: CAWYGAYEQYF

d_call: NA
v_call: TRBV30
j_call: TRBJ1-5
clone_size: NA
cdr3_nt: TGTGCCTGGAGTGAACAGAACAATCAGCCCCAGCATTTT
cdr3_aa: CAWSEQNNQPQHF

d_call: NA
v_call: TRBV5-1
j_call: TRBJ1-2
clone_size: NA
cdr3_nt: TGCGCCAGCAGCTTAGGCGGCGACTGGGATGGCTACACCTTC
cdr3_aa: CASSLGGDWDGYTF

d_call: NA
v_call: TRBV5-1
j_call: TRBJ1-2
clone_size: NA
cdr3_nt: TGCGCCAGCACAAGGGAAGGGACTGATTATGGCTACACCTTC
cdr3_aa: CASTREGTDYGYTF

d_call: NA
v_call: TRBV27
j_call: TRBJ2-7
clone_size: once
cdr3_nt: TGTGCCAGCAGTCCACAGGGGACTCCTGAATACGAGCAGTACTTC
cdr3_aa: CASSPQGTPEYEQYF

d_call: NA
v_call: TRBV28
j_call: TRBJ1-2
clone_size: once
cdr3_nt: TGTGCCAGCAGAGTTGTTAGGGGGGGAACCCTTATCTATGGCTACACCTTC
cdr3_aa: CASRVVRGGTLIYGYTF

d_call: NA
v_call: TRBV7-6
j_call: TRBJ1-1
clone_size: NA
cdr3_nt: TGTGCCAGCAGCTTAGAGGGTTGGACTGAAGCTTTCTTT
cdr3_aa: CASSLEGWTEAFF

d_call: TRBD2
v_call: TRBV5-1
j_call: TRBJ2-1
clone_size: NA
cdr3_nt: TGCGCCAGCAGATGGGGGGGAGGCACCTACAATGAGCAGTTCTTC
cdr3_aa: CASRWGGGTYNEQFF

d_call: NA
v_call: TRBV5-6
j_call: TRBJ1-6
clone_size: NA
cdr3_nt: TGTGCCAGCAGCTGGTGGGACATCCGTAATTCACCCCTCCACTTT
cdr3_aa: CASSWWDIRNSPLHF

d_call: NA
v_call: TRBV28
j_call: TRBJ2-3
clone_size: NA
cdr3_nt: TGTGCCAGCAGCTTAGTAGCGGATACGCAGTATTTT
cdr3_aa: CASSLVADTQYF

d_call: TRBD1
v_call: TRBV5-1
j_call: TRBJ2-2
clone_size: NA
cdr3_nt: TGCGCCAGCAGTCTTTTAGGACAGGGACTGCCCGGGGAGCTGTTTTTT
cdr3_aa: CASSLLGQGLPGELFF

d_call: NA
v_call: TRBV18
j_call: TRBJ1-5
clone_size: NA
cdr3_nt: TGTGCCAGCGCCCGGGAACAGGGCGATCAGCCCCAGCATTTT
cdr3_aa: CASAREQGDQPQHF

d_call: TRBD2
v_call: TRBV30
j_call: TRBJ2-3
clone_size: NA
cdr3_nt: TGTGCCGGGACTAGCGGCACAGATACGCAGTATTTT
cdr3_aa: CAGTSGTDTQYF

d_call: TRBD2
v_call: TRBV7-2
j_call: TRBJ2-7
clone_size: NA
cdr3_nt: TGTGCCAGCAGTTTCCTAGCGGGAGCTGGCGAGCAGTACTTC
cdr3_aa: CASSFLAGAGEQYF

d_call: TRBD2
v_call: TRBV2
j_call: TRBJ2-1
clone_size: NA
cdr3_nt: TGTGCCAGCAGTCCGGGACTAGCGGGATACAATGAGCAGTTCTTC
cdr3_aa: CASSPGLAGYNEQFF

d_call: NA
v_call: TRBV18
j_call: TRBJ1-4
clone_size: once
cdr3_nt: TGTGCCAGCTCGCCCACAGTCCCTAATGAAAAACTGTTTTTT
cdr3_aa: CASSPTVPNEKLFF

d_call: NA
v_call: TRBV27
j_call: TRBJ2-7
clone_size: NA
cdr3_nt: TGTGCCAGCAGTTTATCAGGAGGGTACGAGCAGTACTTC
cdr3_aa: CASSLSGGYEQYF

d_call: NA
v_call: TRBV12-5
j_call: TRBJ2-3
clone_size: NA
cdr3_nt: TGTGCTAGTGCCCCAAACACAGATACGCAGTATTTT
cdr3_aa: CASAPNTDTQYF

d_call: NA
v_call: TRBV15
j_call: TRBJ2-7
clone_size: NA
cdr3_nt: TGTGCCACCAGCAGAGATTCACTAGGGGACCCGGCCTACGAGCAGTACTTC
cdr3_aa: CATSRDSLGDPAYEQYF

d_call: TRBD2
v_call: TRBV30
j_call: TRBJ2-3
clone_size: NA
cdr3_nt: TGTGCCTGGAGTGTATATAGCGGGAGCACAGATACGCAGTATTTT
cdr3_aa: CAWSVYSGSTDTQYF

d_call: TRBD2
v_call: TRBV9
j_call: TRBJ2-2
clone_size: NA
cdr3_nt: TGTGCCAGCAGCGTCCGGGCGGGAGGGTCCGGGGAGCTGTTTTTT
cdr3_aa: CASSVRAGGSGELFF

d_call: NA
v_call: TRBV21-1
j_call: TRBJ1-6
clone_size: NA
cdr3_nt: TGTGCCAGCAGCAAACTTCCAGATTACAATAGCTCCTATAATTCACCCCTCCACTTT
cdr3_aa: CASSKLPDYNSSYNSPLHF

d_call: NA
v_call: TRBV6-1
j_call: TRBJ2-7
clone_size: NA
cdr3_nt: TGTGCCAGCAGTGAAGTACCGGGACTTAGCGAGCAGTACTTC
cdr3_aa: CASSEVPGLSEQYF

d_call: TRBD1
v_call: TRBV9
j_call: TRBJ2-3
clone_size: NA
cdr3_nt: TGTGCCAGCAGCACCACAGGGGATGGTACGCAGTATTTT
cdr3_aa: CASSTTGDGTQYF